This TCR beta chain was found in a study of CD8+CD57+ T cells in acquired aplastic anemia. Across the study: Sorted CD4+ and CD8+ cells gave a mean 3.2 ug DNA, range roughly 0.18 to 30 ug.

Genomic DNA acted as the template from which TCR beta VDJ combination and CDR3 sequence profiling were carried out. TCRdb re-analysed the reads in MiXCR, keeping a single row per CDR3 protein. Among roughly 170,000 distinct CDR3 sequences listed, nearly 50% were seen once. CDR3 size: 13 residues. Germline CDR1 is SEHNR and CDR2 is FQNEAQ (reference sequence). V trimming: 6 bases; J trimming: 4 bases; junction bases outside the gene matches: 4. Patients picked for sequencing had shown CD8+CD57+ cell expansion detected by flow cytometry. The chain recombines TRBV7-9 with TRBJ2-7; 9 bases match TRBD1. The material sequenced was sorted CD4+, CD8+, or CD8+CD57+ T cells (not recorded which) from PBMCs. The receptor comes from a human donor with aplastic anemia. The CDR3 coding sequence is TGTGCCAGCAGAAGGGACAGGGAATACGAGCAGTACTTC. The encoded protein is CASRRDREYEQYF.